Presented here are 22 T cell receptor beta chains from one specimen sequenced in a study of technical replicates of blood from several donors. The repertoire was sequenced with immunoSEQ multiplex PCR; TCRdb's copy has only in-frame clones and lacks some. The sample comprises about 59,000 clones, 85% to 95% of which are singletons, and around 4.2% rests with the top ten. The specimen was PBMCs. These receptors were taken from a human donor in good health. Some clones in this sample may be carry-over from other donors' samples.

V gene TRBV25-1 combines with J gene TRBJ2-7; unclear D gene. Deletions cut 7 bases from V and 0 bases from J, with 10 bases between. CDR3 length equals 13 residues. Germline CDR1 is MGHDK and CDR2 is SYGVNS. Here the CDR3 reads CASTEYGSYEQYF. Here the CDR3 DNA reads TGTGCCAGCACCGAATACGGCTCCTACGAGCAGTACTTC.

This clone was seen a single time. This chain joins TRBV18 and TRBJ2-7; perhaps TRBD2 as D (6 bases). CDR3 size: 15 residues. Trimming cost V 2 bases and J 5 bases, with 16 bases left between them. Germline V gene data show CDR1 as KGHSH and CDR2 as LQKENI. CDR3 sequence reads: CASSPIGGNGNEQYF. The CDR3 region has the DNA TGTGCCAGCTCACCAATCGGCGGGAATGGTAACGAGCAGTACTTC.

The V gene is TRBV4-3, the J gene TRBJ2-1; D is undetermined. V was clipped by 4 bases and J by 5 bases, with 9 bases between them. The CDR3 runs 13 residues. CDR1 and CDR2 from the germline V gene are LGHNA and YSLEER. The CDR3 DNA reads TGCGCCAGCAGCCTTACAGCAAACAATGAGCAGTTCTTC. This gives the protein CASSLTANNEQFF.

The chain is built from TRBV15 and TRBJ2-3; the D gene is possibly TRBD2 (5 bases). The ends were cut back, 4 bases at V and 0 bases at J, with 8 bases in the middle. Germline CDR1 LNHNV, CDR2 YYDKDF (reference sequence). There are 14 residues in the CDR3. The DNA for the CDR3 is TGTGCCACCAGCAAAAGCGGAAGCACAGATACGCAGTATTTT. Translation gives CATSKSGSTDTQYF.

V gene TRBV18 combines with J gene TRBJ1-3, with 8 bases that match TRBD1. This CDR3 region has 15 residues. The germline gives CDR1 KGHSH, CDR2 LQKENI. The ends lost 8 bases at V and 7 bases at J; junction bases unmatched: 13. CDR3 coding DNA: TGTGCCAGCGGCGATTGGACAGGGAATGGGAACACCATATATTTT. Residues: CASGDWTGNGNTIYF.

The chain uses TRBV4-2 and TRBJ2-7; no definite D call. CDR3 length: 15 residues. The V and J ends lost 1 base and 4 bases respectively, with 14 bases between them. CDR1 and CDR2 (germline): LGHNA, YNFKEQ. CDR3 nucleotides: TGTGCCAGCAGCCAAGTCGAACGCGTTCCTTACGAGCAGTACTTC. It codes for CASSQVERVPYEQYF.

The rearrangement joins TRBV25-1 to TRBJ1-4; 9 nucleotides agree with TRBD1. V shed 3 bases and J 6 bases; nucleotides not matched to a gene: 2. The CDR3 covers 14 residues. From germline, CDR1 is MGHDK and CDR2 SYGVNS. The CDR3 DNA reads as TGTGCCAGCAGTGACGGGACAGGGTATGAAAAACTGTTTTTT. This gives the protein CASSDGTGYEKLFF.

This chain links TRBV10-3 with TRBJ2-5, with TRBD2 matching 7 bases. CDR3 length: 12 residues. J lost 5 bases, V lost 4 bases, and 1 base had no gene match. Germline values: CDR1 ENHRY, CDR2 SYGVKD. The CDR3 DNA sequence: TGTGCCATCAGTGGGCGGGGGGAGACCCAGTACTTC. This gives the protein CAISGRGETQYF.

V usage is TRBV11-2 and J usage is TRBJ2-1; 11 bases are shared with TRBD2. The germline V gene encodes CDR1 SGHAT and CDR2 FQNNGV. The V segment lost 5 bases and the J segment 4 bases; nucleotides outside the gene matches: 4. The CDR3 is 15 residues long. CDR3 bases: TGTGCCAGCAGCAGGGGACTAGCGGAATACAATGAGCAGTTCTTC. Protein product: CASSRGLAEYNEQFF. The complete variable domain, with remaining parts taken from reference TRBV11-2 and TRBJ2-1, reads EAGVAQSPRYKIIEKRQSVAFWCNPISGHATLYWYQQILGQGPKLLIQFQNNGVVDDSQLPKDRFSAERLKGVDSTLKIQPAKLEDSAVYLCASSRGLAEYNEQFFGPGTRLTVL.

The CDR3 coding sequence is TGTGCCAGTAGTATTGGACAAAGCTCCTACAATGAGCAGTTCTTC. Residues: CASSIGQSSYNEQFF. V gene TRBV19 combines with J gene TRBJ2-1; D is perhaps TRBD1 (5 bases). The V gene's germline CDR1 is LNHDA and CDR2 SQIVND (reference sequence). Trimming removed 3 bases at V and 0 bases at J, with 9 bases between. The CDR3 spans 15 residues.

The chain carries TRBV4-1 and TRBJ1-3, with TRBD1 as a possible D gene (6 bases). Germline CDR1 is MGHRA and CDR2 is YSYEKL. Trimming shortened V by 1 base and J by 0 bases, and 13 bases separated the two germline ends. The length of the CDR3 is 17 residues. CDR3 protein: CASSQAGGGSSGNTIYF. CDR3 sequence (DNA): TGCGCCAGCAGCCAAGCGGGGGGGGGCTCCTCTGGAAACACCATATATTTT.

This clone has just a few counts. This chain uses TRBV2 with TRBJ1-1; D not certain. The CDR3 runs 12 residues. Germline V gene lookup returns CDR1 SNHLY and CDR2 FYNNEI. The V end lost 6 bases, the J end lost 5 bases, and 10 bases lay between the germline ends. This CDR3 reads CASSSGGTEAFF. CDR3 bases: TGTGCCAGCAGCTCAGGTGGGACTGAAGCTTTCTTT.

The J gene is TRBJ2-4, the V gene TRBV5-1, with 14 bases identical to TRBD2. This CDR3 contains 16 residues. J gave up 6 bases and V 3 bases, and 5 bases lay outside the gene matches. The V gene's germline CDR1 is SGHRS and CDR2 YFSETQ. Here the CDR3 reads CASSSGGLAGVNIQYF. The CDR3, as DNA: TGCGCCAGCAGCTCTGGGGGACTAGCGGGAGTAAACATTCAGTACTTC.

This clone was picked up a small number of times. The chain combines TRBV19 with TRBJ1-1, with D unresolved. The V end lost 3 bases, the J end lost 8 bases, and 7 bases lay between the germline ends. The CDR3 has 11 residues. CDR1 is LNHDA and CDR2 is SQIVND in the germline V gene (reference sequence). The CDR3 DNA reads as TGTGCCAGTAGTATTGGAGTGGAAGCTTTCTTT. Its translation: CASSIGVEAFF.

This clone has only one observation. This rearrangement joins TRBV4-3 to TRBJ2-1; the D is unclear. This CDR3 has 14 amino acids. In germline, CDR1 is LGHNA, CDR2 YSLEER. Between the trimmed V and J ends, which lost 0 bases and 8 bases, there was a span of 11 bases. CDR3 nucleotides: TGCGCCAGCAGCCAAGATGTTAGTTCCGATGAGCAGTTCTTC. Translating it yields CASSQDVSSDEQFF.

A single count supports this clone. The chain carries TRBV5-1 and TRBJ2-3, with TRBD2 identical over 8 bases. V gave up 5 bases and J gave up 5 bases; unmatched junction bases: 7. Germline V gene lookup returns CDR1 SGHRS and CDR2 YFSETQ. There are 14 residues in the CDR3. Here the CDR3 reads CASRPVAGQDTQYF. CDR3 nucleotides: TGCGCCAGCAGACCCGTAGCGGGGCAAGATACGCAGTATTTT.

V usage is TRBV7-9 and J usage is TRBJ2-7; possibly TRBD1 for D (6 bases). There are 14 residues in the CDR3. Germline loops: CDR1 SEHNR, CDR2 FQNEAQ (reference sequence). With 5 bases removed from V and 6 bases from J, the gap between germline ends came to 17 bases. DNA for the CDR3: TGTGCCAGCAGCGCCTACATGACAGGAGTCGAGCAGTACTTC. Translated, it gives CASSAYMTGVEQYF.

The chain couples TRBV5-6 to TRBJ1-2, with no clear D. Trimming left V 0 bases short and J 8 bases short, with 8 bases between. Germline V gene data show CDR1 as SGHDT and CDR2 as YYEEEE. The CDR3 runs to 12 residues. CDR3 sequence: CASSLAGEGYTF. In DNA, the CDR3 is TGTGCCAGCAGCTTGGCTGGGGAGGGCTACACCTTC.

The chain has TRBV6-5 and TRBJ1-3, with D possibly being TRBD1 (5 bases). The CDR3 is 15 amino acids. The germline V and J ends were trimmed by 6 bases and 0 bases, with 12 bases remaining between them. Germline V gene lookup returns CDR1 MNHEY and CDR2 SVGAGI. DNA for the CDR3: TGTGCCAGCAGAGCCCACAGGTTCTCTGGAAACACCATATATTTT. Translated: CASRAHRFSGNTIYF.

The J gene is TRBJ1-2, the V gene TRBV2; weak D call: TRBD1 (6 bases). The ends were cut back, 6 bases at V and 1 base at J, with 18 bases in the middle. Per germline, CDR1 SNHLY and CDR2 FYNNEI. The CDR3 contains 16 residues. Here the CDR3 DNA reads TGTGCCAGCAGAGGGGCGGACAGACCCCTTAACTATGGCTACACCTTC. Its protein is CASRGADRPLNYGYTF.

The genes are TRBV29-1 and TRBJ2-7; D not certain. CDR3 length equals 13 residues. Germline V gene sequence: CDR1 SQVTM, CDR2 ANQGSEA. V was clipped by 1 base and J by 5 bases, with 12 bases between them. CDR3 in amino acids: CSVEAGTPHEQYF. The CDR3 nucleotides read TGCAGCGTTGAAGCCGGTACCCCCCACGAGCAGTACTTC.

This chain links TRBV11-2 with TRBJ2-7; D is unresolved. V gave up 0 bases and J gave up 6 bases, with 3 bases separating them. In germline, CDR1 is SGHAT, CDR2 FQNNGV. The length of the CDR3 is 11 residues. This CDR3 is CASSLEAEQYF. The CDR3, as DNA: TGTGCCAGCAGCTTAGAAGCCGAGCAGTACTTC.